A single sample is the source of the 15 T cell receptor beta chains below, sequenced in a study of cytomegalovirus exposure and HLA in healthy donors. PCR primers comprised 60 Vbeta and 13 Jbeta primers. The table came from immunoSEQ multiplex PCR; TCRdb's copy has only in-frame clones and leaves some out. The sample includes roughly 180,000 clones, roughly 8.7% seen only once; the top ten take 1% to 1.5%. Sequencing was carried out using PBMCs. These receptors originate from a woman in her thirties in good health and CMV-seropositive.

This clone showed up just a few times. The chain has TRBV7-9 and TRBJ1-5; the D gene is possibly TRBD1 (5 bases). The CDR3 is 13 residues long. V was trimmed by 2 bases and J by 4 bases, leaving 6 bases between them. Germline loops: CDR1 SEHNR, CDR2 FQNEAQ (reference sequence). The CDR3 here is CASSLRGNQPQHF. The CDR3 bases are TGTGCCAGCAGCTTAAGGGGAAATCAGCCCCAGCATTTT.

This clone turned up a few times. The J gene is TRBJ2-1, the V gene TRBV11-2; TRBD2 matches at 8 bases. With V trimmed by 1 base and J by 8 bases, 16 bases remained unmatched. Germline-derived CDR1 and CDR2 are SGHAT and FQNNGV. This CDR3 region has 18 residues. The CDR3 DNA is TGTGCCAGCAGCTTAGTCTTCCCCGGGACTAGAGGTCCGCATGAGCAGTTCTTC. It is translated as CASSLVFPGTRGPHEQFF.

This clone was seen a few times. CDR3 sequence: CASSLILPGDSLQFF. The CDR3 DNA reads as TGTGCCAGCAGCTTAATTCTCCCGGGGGACTCCCTACAGTTCTTC. This sequence joins TRBV11-2 and TRBJ2-1; a weak D match, TRBD2 (6 bases). V was shortened by 2 bases and J by 13 bases, with 21 bases between the two germline ends. CDR3 length: 15 amino acids. Germline V CDR1 and CDR2: SGHAT, FQNNGV.

The rearrangement joins TRBV5-1 to TRBJ2-7; 7 positions match TRBD2. The CDR3 sequence is 14 residues long. Per germline, CDR1 SGHRS and CDR2 YFSETQ. V lost 4 bases, J lost 5 bases, and 9 bases stayed unmatched. CDR3 sequence: CASSLNPGGNEQYF. The CDR3 nucleotides are TGCGCCAGCAGCCTCAACCCCGGGGGGAACGAGCAGTACTTC. The full variable domain, its missing parts supplied by reference TRBV5-1 and TRBJ2-7, is KAGVTQTPRYLIKTRGQQVTLSCSPISGHRSVSWYQQTPGQGLQFLFEYFSETQRNKGNFPGRFSGRQFSNSRSEMNVSTLELGDSALYLCASSLNPGGNEQYFGPGTRLTVT.

This clone was seen a handful of times. The genes are TRBV5-6 and TRBJ1-1; 9 nucleotides match TRBD1. Germline CDR1 and CDR2: SGHDT and YYEEEE. Trimming cost V 6 bases and J 3 bases; bases outside gene matches: 9. The CDR3 has 15 amino acids. The CDR3 region has the DNA TGTGCCAGCATCAGAACCGGGACAGGGCACACTGAAGCTTTCTTT. Its protein is CASIRTGTGHTEAFF.

The rearrangement joins TRBV29-1 to TRBJ2-4; D call uncertain. This CDR3 contains 13 residues. Trimming took off 3 bases at V and 1 base at J, with 7 bases between the two ends. In germline, CDR1 is SQVTM, CDR2 ANQGSEA. CDR3 sequence: CSVESFAKNIQYF. The DNA of the CDR3 is TGCAGCGTTGAGTCGTTTGCCAAAAACATTCAGTACTTC.

Only a few counts were recorded for this clone. This chain joins TRBV5-1 and TRBJ2-2, with 14 positions matching TRBD2. Losses at the gene ends were 6 bases for V and 4 bases for J; bases not matched to a gene: 5. Germline V gives CDR1 SGHRS, CDR2 YFSETQ. This CDR3 spans 16 amino acids. CDR3 sequence (DNA): TGCGCCAGCAAACGACTAGCGGGAGGGCCCACCGGGGAGCTGTTTTTT. Translated, it gives CASKRLAGGPTGELFF.

This clone has more than one count but fewer than ten. The J gene is TRBJ2-7, the V gene TRBV6-5; 10 bases are shared with TRBD2. Per germline, CDR1 MNHEY and CDR2 SVGAGI. The CDR3 covers 14 residues. Unmatched junction bases numbered 3, after V lost 4 bases and J lost 3 bases. This CDR3 is CASSFLAGVYEQYF. The CDR3, as DNA: TGTGCCAGCAGTTTCCTAGCGGGAGTCTACGAGCAGTACTTC.

The V call is TRBV7-8, the J call TRBJ1-5; D may be TRBD1 (6 bases). Germline assignment: CDR1 SGHVS and CDR2 FQNEAQ. Trimming removed 5 bases from V and 6 bases from J, with 17 bases in between. This CDR3 comprises 15 residues. CDR3 in amino acids: CASSATRGAGQPQHF. CDR3 DNA sequence: TGTGCCAGCAGCGCTACGCGGGGGGCGGGTCAGCCCCAGCATTTT.

The table lists this clone with a few counts. This sequence joins TRBV5-1 and TRBJ2-2; 8 nucleotides match TRBD1. The V gene's germline CDR1 is SGHRS and CDR2 YFSETQ. This CDR3 contains 16 residues. V lost 4 bases, J lost 4 bases, and 9 bases stayed unmatched. The DNA of the CDR3 is TGCGCCAGCAGCCAGAGGACAGGGCAGGGCACCGGGGAGCTGTTTTTT. This translates into CASSQRTGQGTGELFF. The full variable domain, its missing parts supplied by reference TRBV5-1 and TRBJ2-2, is KAGVTQTPRYLIKTRGQQVTLSCSPISGHRSVSWYQQTPGQGLQFLFEYFSETQRNKGNFPGRFSGRQFSNSRSEMNVSTLELGDSALYLCASSQRTGQGTGELFFGEGSRLTVL.

The chain is built from TRBV5-6 and TRBJ1-5, with a tentative D call TRBD1 (5 bases). The J call may be wrong; the DNA end is better matched by TRBJ2-3. This CDR3 spans 13 amino acids. CDR1 SGHDT and CDR2 YYEEEE come from the germline V gene. The CDR3 DNA is TGTGCCAGCAGCTTGGCAGGGTTTCAGCCCCAGTATTTT. As protein: CASSLAGFQPQYF.

This clone appeared a few times. This chain connects TRBV29-1 to TRBJ1-1; unclear D gene. This CDR3 has 11 residues. Between the trimmed V and J ends, which lost 7 bases and 0 bases, there was a span of 6 bases. Per the germline V gene, CDR1 is SQVTM and CDR2 is ANQGSEA. The CDR3 here is CSAVVNTEAFF. In DNA, the CDR3 is TGCAGCGCCGTTGTGAACACTGAAGCTTTCTTT.

Only a few counts were recorded for this clone. The rearrangement joins TRBV2 to TRBJ2-5, with D maybe TRBD2 (5 bases). Per germline, CDR1 SNHLY and CDR2 FYNNEI. Trimming took 3 bases from V and 4 from J, leaving 9 bases between them. The CDR3 extends over 13 amino acids. This CDR3 is CASSEVAGETQYF. CDR3 nucleotides: TGTGCCAGCAGTGAGGTGGCGGGAGAGACCCAGTACTTC.

This chain uses TRBV6-1 with TRBJ2-7, with a weak D call TRBD1 (5 bases). Germline V gene lookup returns CDR1 MNHNS and CDR2 SASEGT. V was clipped by 2 bases and J by 2 bases, with 10 bases between them. CDR3 length: 14 amino acids. The CDR3 region is CASSEFDSPYEQYF. CDR3 DNA: TGTGCCAGCAGTGAATTTGACAGCCCCTACGAGCAGTACTTC.

This clone was observed a single time. The chain has TRBV27 and TRBJ1-2, with D possibly being TRBD1 (6 bases). Germline lookup yields CDR1 MNHEY and CDR2 SMNVEV (reference sequence). Deletions cut 6 bases from V and 0 bases from J, with 14 bases between. The CDR3 length is 15 residues. CDR3 protein: CASRKTGRSNYGYTF. The CDR3 coding sequence is TGTGCCAGCAGGAAAACAGGGCGGTCTAACTATGGCTACACCTTC.